This entry concerns a single T cell receptor beta chain. The antigen remains undetermined. The entry originates in a study of neurological immune-mediated disorders. Germline V CDR1 and CDR2: SGHDT, YYEEEE. This CDR3 has 14 amino acids. V lost 4 bases, J lost 7 bases, and 12 bases lay in between. Every sequencing run produced over 190 million TCR-beta sequences, and the sequences from any one run covered 15-18 subjects. Via MiXCR, TCRdb re-called the 5' RACE reads, giving one row per CDR3 protein. The data hold fewer than 40,000 distinct CDR3 sequences, with around 5% observed a single time. Overall study findings and caveats: CDR3 amino acid sequences of expanded clones were not shared across subjects, a result suggesting private repertoires in all groups.

Sorted libraries drew on some 910,000 CD4+ or CD8+ T cells. V gene TRBV5-6 combines with J gene TRBJ1-6, with a weak D call TRBD1 (6 bases). Sequenced sample: CD4+ T cells from blood. This receptor was identified in a man younger than 35 in good health. CDR3 nucleotide sequence: TGTGCCAGCAGCGGATGGACAGTCAATTCACCCCTCCACTTT. Encoded protein: CASSGWTVNSPLHF.